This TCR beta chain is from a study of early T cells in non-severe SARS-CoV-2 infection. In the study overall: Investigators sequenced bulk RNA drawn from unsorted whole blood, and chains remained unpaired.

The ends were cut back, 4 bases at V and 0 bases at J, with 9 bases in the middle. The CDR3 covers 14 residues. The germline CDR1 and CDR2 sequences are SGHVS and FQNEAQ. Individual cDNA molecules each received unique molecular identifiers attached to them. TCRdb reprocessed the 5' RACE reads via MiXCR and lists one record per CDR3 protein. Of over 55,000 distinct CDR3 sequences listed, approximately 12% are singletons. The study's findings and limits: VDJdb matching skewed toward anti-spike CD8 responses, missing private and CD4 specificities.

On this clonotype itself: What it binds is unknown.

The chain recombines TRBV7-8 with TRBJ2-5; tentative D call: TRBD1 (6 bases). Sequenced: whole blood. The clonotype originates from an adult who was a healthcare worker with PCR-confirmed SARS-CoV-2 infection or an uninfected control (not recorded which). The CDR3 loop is CASSSGQYQETQYF. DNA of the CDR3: TGTGCCAGCAGCTCTGGACAGTACCAAGAGACCCAGTACTTC.